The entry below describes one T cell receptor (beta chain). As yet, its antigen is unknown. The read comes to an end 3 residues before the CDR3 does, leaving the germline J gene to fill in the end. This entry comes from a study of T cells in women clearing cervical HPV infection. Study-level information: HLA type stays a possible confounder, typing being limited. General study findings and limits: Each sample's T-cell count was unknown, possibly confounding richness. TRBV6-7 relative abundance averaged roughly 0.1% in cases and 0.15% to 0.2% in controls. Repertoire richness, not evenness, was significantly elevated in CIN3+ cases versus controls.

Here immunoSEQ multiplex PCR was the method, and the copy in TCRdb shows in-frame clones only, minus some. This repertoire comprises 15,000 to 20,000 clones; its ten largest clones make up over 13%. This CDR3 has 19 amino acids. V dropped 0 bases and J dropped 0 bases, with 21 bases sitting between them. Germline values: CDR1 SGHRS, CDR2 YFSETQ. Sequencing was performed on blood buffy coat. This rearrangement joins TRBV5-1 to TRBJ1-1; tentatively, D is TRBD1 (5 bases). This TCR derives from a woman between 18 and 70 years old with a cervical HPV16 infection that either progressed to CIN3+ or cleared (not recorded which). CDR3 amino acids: CASSLGPALLAGLNTEAFF. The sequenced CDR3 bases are TGCGCCAGCAGCTTGGGCCCCGCCCTTTTGGCAGGGCTGAACACTGAA.